This TCR beta chain emerged from a study of blood T cell repertoires in COVID-19. Looking at the study overall: The samples span acute and convalescent COVID-19 from the United States, Italy and Spain. PBMCs, B-cell-depleted T cells, or T cells were the source of the cDNA or gDNA that made up the material.

The CDR3 totals 15 residues. The ends lost 2 bases at V and 5 bases at J; junction bases unmatched: 8. CDR1 and CDR2 from the germline V gene are KGHSH and LQKENI. The data were produced by immunoSEQ multiplex PCR, yet TCRdb's version contains in-frame clones alone and is incomplete. Counted here are 70,000 to 90,000 clones, about 82% occurring once; the ten biggest clones make up 7% to 9%. The sequenced sample was peripheral blood. The receptor comes from a man aged 45 to 65 with active COVID-19. J is TRBJ1-1 and V is TRBV18, with TRBD1 matching over 7 bases. CDR3: CASSPRQGMGTEAFF. CDR3 sequence (DNA): TGTGCCAGCTCACCAAGACAGGGTATGGGGACTGAAGCTTTCTTT.